One TCR beta chain is described in this entry. This clonotype was recorded at least ten times. The antigen this receptor binds is unknown. Per-nucleotide qualities are absent, and no much larger clonotype sits a single base away. These data originate in a study of CD8 T cells in ankylosing spondylitis (dated by TCRdb to the late 2010s). At the level of the whole study: T cell receptor beta repertoires were profiled in healthy donors and ankylosing spondylitis patients so that disease-linked TCR variants could be found. The whole study cohort included 95 to 130 healthy donors and around 25 ankylosing spondylitis patients. Peripheral blood was sampled, and synovial fluid was additionally collected from ankylosing spondylitis patients.

There are 13 amino acids in the CDR3, from cysteine to phenylalanine inclusive. Only the CDR3 part of the read is kept: 39 bases, read in frame from the first base. V drops 2 bases and J drops 2 bases, leaving 7 bases in between. CDR1 and CDR2 are drawn from the germline V gene (reference sequence): PRHDT, FYEKMQ. The reads were generated on an Illumina HiSeq 2500. Quantitative 5'-RACE with molecular barcodes was the method used to prepare the TCR beta libraries. Per the source publication's procedure: A new computational method, built on a probabilistic model of VDJ rearrangement, was used to identify disease-linked TCR variants. The public reads were reanalyzed by TCRdb: fastp trimming at Q25, MiXCR alignment, in-frame beta chains only. Rows are combined by CDR3 protein, so each entry shows the most common genes and DNA. What appears here as the V and J calls and clone size reflects TCRdb's work, not the paper's. This sample comprises roughly 90,000 distinct CDR3 sequences, roughly 8.3% of them detected only once. 9.9% of the sample is taken by the ten largest.

The research as a whole found: Some TCR beta motif variants had previously been reported in synovial fluid and blood of reactive arthritis patients, which suggested common disease-initiation mechanisms. According to the report, matched synovial fluid samples from ankylosing spondylitis patients were significantly enriched for the disease-linked clones. In peripheral blood, the disease-linked clones were found at relatively low frequencies and had a CD8+ phenotype. A TCR beta motif of fewer than 10 highly homologous amino acid variants appeared characteristic of blood from ankylosing spondylitis patients.

The chain was built from TRBV13 and TRBJ2-7; a confident D gene designation cannot be given. Sequencing used blood, either unsorted or a sorted T cell fraction (not recorded which). The source is a male donor with ankylosing spondylitis or in good health (not recorded which). The CDR3 protein: CASSLHSAYEQYF. The DNA sequence is TGTGCCAGCAGCTTACACAGCGCCTACGAGCAGTACTTC.